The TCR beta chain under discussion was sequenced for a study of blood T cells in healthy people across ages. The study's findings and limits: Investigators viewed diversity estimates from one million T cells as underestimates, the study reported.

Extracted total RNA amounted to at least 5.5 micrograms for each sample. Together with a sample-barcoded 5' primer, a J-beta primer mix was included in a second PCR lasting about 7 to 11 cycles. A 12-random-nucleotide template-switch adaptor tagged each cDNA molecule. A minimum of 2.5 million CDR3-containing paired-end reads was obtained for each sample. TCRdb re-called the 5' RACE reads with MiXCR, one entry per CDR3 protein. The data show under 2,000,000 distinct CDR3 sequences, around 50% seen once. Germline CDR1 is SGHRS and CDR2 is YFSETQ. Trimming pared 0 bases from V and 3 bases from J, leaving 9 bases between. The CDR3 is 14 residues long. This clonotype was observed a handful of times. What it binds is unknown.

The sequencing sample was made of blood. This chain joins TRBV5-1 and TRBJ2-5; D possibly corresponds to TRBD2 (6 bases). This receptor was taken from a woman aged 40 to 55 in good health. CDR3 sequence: CASSLVGRKETQYF. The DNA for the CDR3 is TGCGCCAGCAGCTTGGTCGGGAGAAAAGAGACCCAGTACTTC.